This T cell receptor beta chain was observed in a study of CD8 T cells in ankylosing spondylitis. Study-level points and caveats: CD8+ disease-linked clones were present at relatively low frequencies in blood. Reportedly, matched ankylosing spondylitis synovial fluid was significantly enriched for disease-linked clones. One TCR beta motif, made up of roughly eight highly homologous variants, appeared characteristic of ankylosing spondylitis blood. A number of the motif variants had already been described in reactive arthritis synovial fluid and blood.

Quantitative 5'-RACE was performed with molecular barcodes, and it yielded the TCR beta libraries. Via MiXCR, TCRdb re-called the 5' RACE reads, giving one row per CDR3 protein. The sample contains about 390,000 distinct CDR3 sequences, under 25% of which appear only once. This clonotype was seen repeatedly, ten times or more. The antigen is undetermined. Sequences were obtained from blood, either unsorted or a sorted T cell fraction (not recorded which). This receptor was identified in a male donor with ankylosing spondylitis.

CDR3: CASSLAGQDYGYTF. The CDR3 region has the DNA TGTGCCAGCAGCTTAGCCGGGCAGGACTATGGCTACACCTTC. The rearrangement joins TRBV7-2 to TRBJ1-2, with unresolved D. The CDR3 sequence is 14 residues long. Germline loops: CDR1 SGHTA, CDR2 FQGNSA. Trimming took off 0 bases at V and 3 bases at J, with 8 bases between the two ends.